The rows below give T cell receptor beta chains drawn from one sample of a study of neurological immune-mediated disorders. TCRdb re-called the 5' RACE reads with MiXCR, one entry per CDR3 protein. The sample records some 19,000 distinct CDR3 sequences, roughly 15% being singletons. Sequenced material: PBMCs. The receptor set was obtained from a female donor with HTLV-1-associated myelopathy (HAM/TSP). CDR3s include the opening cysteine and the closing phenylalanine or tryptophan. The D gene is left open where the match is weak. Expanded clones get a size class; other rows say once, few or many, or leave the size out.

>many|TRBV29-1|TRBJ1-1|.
TGCACCGGGATAGGGGGTGGGAACACTGAAGCTTTCTTT
CTGIGGGNTEAFF
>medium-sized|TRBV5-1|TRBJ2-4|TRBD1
TGCGCCAGCAGCCAGGACAGGGGAGAGAACATTCAGTACTTC
CASSQDRGENIQYF
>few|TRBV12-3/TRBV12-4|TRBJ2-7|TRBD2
TGTGCCAGCAGTTCCCCGGGACTAGCGGGGGGAGCCTACGAGCAGTACTTC
CASSSPGLAGGAYEQYF
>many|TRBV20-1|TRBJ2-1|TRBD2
TGCAGTGCTAGTGATAGCGGGAGGGTCCCCAATGAGCAGTTCTTC
CSASDSGRVPNEQFF
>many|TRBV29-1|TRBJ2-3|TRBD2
TGCAGCGTGCGGCGAGGGACTACCACAGATACGCAGTATTTT
CSVRRGTTTDTQYF
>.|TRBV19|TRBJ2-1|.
TGTGCCAGTAGTCCGGGTATGGCCCAGTTCTTC
CASSPGMAQFF
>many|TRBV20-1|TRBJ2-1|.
TGCAGTGCTAGAGGACCGGGAAATGAGCAGTTCTTC
CSARGPGNEQFF
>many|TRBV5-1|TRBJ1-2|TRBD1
TGCGCCAGCAGCAAAGACAGGGACGGCTACACCTTC
CASSKDRDGYTF
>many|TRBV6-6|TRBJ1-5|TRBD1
TGTGCCAGCAGTTACCGGGACAGCCCTGATCAGCCCCAGCATTTT
CASSYRDSPDQPQHF
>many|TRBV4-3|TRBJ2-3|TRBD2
TGCGCCAGCAGCCTTCAGACTAGCGGTACAGATACGCAGTATTTT
CASSLQTSGTDTQYF
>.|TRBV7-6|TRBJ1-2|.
TGTGCCAGCAGCTTAGTGCCCCCCTCTTCAGATAACTATGCCTACACCTTC
CASSLVPPSSDNYAYTF
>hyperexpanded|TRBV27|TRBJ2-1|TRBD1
TGTGCCAGCAGTCCTGGACAGGGGTTCAATGAGCAGTTCTTC
CASSPGQGFNEQFF
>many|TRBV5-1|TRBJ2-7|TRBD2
TGCGCCAGCAGCTCCCGACTAGCGGGAGCGGGCTACGAGCAGTACTTC
CASSSRLAGAGYEQYF
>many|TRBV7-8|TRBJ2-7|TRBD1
TGTGCCAGCAGCTTAGTGACAGGGGGAATTACCCACTACGAGCAGTACTTC
CASSLVTGGITHYEQYF
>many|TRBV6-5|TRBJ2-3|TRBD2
TGTGCCAGCAGTTCCTTCTTACTAGCGGGTAAAGGAGATACGCAGTATTTT
CASSSFLLAGKGDTQYF
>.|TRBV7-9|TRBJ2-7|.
TGTGCCAGCCCGAACCGGGGAGGCGAGCAGTACTTC
CASPNRGGEQYF
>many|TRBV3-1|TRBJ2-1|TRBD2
TGTGCCAGCAGCCGATCAAGCGGGAGCGGGAGCTCCTACAATGAGCAGTTCTTC
CASSRSSGSGSSYNEQFF
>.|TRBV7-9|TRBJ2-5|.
TGTGCCAGCAGCTGGGCTAGCCAAGAGACCCAGTACTTC
CASSWASQETQYF
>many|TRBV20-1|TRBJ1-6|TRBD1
TGCAGTGCTAGAGATGGGACAGGTTTACATTATTCACCCCTCCACTTT
CSARDGTGLHYSPLHF
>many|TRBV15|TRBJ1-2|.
TGTGCCACCAGCAGAGATCGGGCAGGGGATATTGGCTACACCTTC
CATSRDRAGDIGYTF
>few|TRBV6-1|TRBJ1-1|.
TGTGCCAGCAGTGAACTCACTGAAGCTTTCTTT
CASSELTEAFF
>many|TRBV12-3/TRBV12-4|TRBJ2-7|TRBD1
TGTGCCAGCAGTTTAGGGAGGACAGGGTGGGACGAGCAGTACTTC
CASSLGRTGWDEQYF
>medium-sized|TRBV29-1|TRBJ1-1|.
TGCAGCGTTGAGAGGGGGACAATTCACACTGAAGCTTTCTTT
CSVERGTIHTEAFF
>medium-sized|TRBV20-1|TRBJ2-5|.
TGCAGTGCTGGGAGAGTGGAGACCCAGTACTTC
CSAGRVETQYF
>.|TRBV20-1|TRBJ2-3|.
TGCAGTGCTAGTGGTACCCCGGTGGGCACAGATACGCAGTATTTT
CSASGTPVGTDTQYF
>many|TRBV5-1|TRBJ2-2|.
TGCGCCAGCAGCTTATCCCCGACAGGGAACACCGGGGAGCTGTTTTTT
CASSLSPTGNTGELFF